The clone carrying this T cell receptor (beta chain) showed up just once. Its matching antigen is unknown. In germline, CDR1 is SGDLS, CDR2 YYNGEE. Trimming cost V 0 bases and J 10 bases, with 5 bases left between them. The CDR3 contains 11 residues. Profiling relied on immunoSEQ multiplex PCR, and the TCRdb table lists in-frame clones only, not all of them. The repertoire has approximately 68,000 clones, about 92% of them found once; the top ten carry under 10%. These data come from a study of OX40 agonist ivuxolimab in advanced cancers. Study information: Patients took ivuxolimab, an agonistic anti-OX40 (CD134) antibody. All patients had ivuxolimab intravenously every 2 weeks at 0.01 to 10 mg/kg. Three partial responders included one hepatocellular carcinoma patient and two cutaneous melanoma patients.

General study points: Clonal expansion was seen in CD4+ and CD8+ blood T cells by week 6 at 0.1 to 3.0 mg/kg.

The gene calls are TRBV9 and TRBJ2-1; D remains ambiguous. The source was CD4+ or CD8+ T cells sorted from blood, collected in a trial of the OX40 agonist ivuxolimab. This sequence was found in an adult with an advanced solid tumor such as melanoma, head and neck, liver or kidney cancer. The CDR3 here is CASSVAREQFF. DNA of the CDR3: TGTGCCAGCAGCGTAGCCAGGGAGCAGTTCTTC.